What follows are 14 T cell receptor beta chains derived from one specimen sequenced in a study of blood T cell repertoires in COVID-19. Method: immunoSEQ multiplex PCR; TCRdb's copy keeps in-frame clones and lacks some. The sample has about 97,000 clones; less than 85% are singletons. Sequenced sample: peripheral blood. The receptors were gathered from an older woman with active or convalescent COVID-19.

The V and J genes are TRBV19 and TRBJ2-6; 9 nucleotides match TRBD1. Germline values: CDR1 LNHDA, CDR2 SQIVND (reference sequence). The CDR3 loop spans 17 amino acids. The V segment lost 8 bases and the J segment 0 bases; nucleotides outside the gene matches: 8. CDR3 loop: CASHPRQGGSGANVLTF. DNA for the CDR3: TGTGCCAGTCACCCAAGACAGGGGGGCTCTGGGGCCAACGTCCTGACTTTC.

This chain links TRBV28 with TRBJ1-5; TRBD1 is a possible D gene (5 bases). Trimming removed 6 bases at V and 3 bases at J, with 15 bases between. CDR3 length: 15 residues. The V gene's germline CDR1 is MDHEN and CDR2 SYDVKM. This CDR3 reads CASSRTRVANQPQHF. CDR3 nucleotide sequence: TGTGCCAGCAGCCGCACCAGGGTTGCCAATCAGCCCCAGCATTTT.

This chain uses TRBV10-3 with TRBJ1-2, with 7 bases identical to TRBD1. The CDR3 has 13 residues. The V gene's germline CDR1 is ENHRY and CDR2 SYGVKD. The V and J ends lost 3 bases and 8 bases, in that order; junction bases with no gene match: 6. Here the CDR3 reads CAISDDRAVGYTF. Here the CDR3 DNA reads TGTGCCATCAGTGACGACAGGGCTGTAGGCTACACCTTC.

The chain joins TRBV7-9 to TRBJ1-2, with TRBD1 identical over 7 bases. Germline CDR1 is SEHNR and CDR2 is FQNEAQ (reference sequence). The CDR3 runs 14 residues. V lost 5 bases and J lost 0; bases outside the gene matches: 3. The chain's CDR3 is CASSPTGANYGYTF. The CDR3 nucleotides read TGTGCCAGCAGCCCCACAGGGGCTAACTATGGCTACACCTTC.

The chain uses TRBV3-1 (or the pseudogene TRBV3-2) and TRBJ1-1; 7 bases line up with TRBD1. CDR1 and CDR2 (germline): LGHDT, YNNKEL (reference sequence). After removal of 5 bases from V and 7 bases from J, the junction contained 4 bases not matched to a gene. The CDR3 is 12 residues long. The CDR3 loop is CASSFRQGEAFF. The CDR3 DNA follows: TGTGCCAGCAGCTTCAGACAGGGTGAAGCTTTCTTT.

The chain couples TRBV28 to TRBJ1-2; 9 bases are a match to TRBD1. This CDR3 is 17 amino acids long. Losses at the gene ends were 4 bases for V and 7 bases for J; bases not matched to a gene: 16. CDR1 MDHEN and CDR2 SYDVKM come from the germline V gene. Written as DNA, the CDR3 is TGTGCCAGCAGTTCGCTTATAAACCAGGGACAGGGAGGTGGCTACACCTTC. Encoded protein: CASSSLINQGQGGGYTF.

The count of this clone is one. The gene calls are TRBV27 and TRBJ1-4, with a possible D match to TRBD1 (6 bases). Germline CDR1 and CDR2: MNHEY and SMNVEV (reference sequence). CDR3 size: 14 residues. Trimming removed 6 bases from V and 8 bases from J, with 16 bases in between. The CDR3 nucleotides read TGTGCCAGCAGAGAACAGGGACGTGGGGAAAAACTGTTTTTT. This sequence encodes CASREQGRGEKLFF.

The genes are TRBV7-2 and TRBJ2-7, with 8 nucleotides matching TRBD1. V dropped 7 bases and J dropped 6; count of bases not matched to a gene: 8. Germline loops: CDR1 SGHTA, CDR2 FQGNSA. This CDR3 has 13 residues. This chain's CDR3 is CASTRDRQSEQYF. In DNA form, the CDR3 reads TGTGCCAGCACCCGGGACAGGCAAAGCGAGCAGTACTTC.

The chain links TRBV14 to TRBJ1-2, with 7 bases aligning to TRBD1. Germline assignment: CDR1 SGHDN and CDR2 FVKESK. This CDR3 is 16 amino acids long. V shed 4 bases, J shed 7 bases, and the junction held 15 bases outside the gene matches. CDR3 bases: TGTGCCAGCAGCCCCACAGGGGATCTCGCCTTCGCTGGCTACACCTTC. Encoded protein: CASSPTGDLAFAGYTF.

The chain's CDR3 is CASSTTGTGAEKLFF. CDR3 coding DNA: TGTGCCAGTAGTACGACCGGGACAGGGGCCGAAAAACTGTTTTTT. The chain employs TRBV19 and TRBJ1-4; 10 nucleotides match TRBD1. This CDR3 is 15 amino acids long. CDR1 and CDR2 from the germline V gene are LNHDA and SQIVND (reference sequence). V dropped 4 bases and J dropped 8; count of bases not matched to a gene: 7.

The J gene is TRBJ2-5, the V gene TRBV9; D is undetermined. V gave up 2 bases and J gave up 5 bases, with 13 bases separating them. The CDR3 contains 14 residues. Germline lookup yields CDR1 SGDLS and CDR2 YYNGEE. CDR3 bases: TGTGCCAGCAGCGTCGGTGAAGCCGGGGAGACCCAGTACTTC. This translates into CASSVGEAGETQYF.

This sequence joins TRBV18 and TRBJ1-1, with unresolved D. This CDR3 region has 13 residues. CDR1 KGHSH and CDR2 LQKENI come from the germline V gene. V dropped 8 bases and J dropped 6 bases, with 16 bases sitting between them. In DNA, the CDR3 is TGTGCCAGCCTTCCGGCGATAGGAGCTGAAGCTTTCTTT. As protein: CASLPAIGAEAFF.

This rearrangement joins TRBV7-2 to TRBJ2-3; TRBD2 matches at 9 bases. V was pared by 5 bases and J by 6 bases, with 12 bases of the junction left unmatched. Germline V gene sequence: CDR1 SGHTA, CDR2 FQGNSA. The CDR3 runs to 16 residues. In DNA, the CDR3 is TGTGCCAGCAGCCCTAGCGGGGTGGGGTATGTCGATACGCAGTATTTT. It specifies CASSPSGVGYVDTQYF. The full variable domain, its missing parts supplied by reference TRBV7-2 and TRBJ2-3, is GAGVSQSPSNKVTEKGKDVELRCDPISGHTALYWYRQSLGQGLEFLIYFQGNSAPDKSGLPSDRFSAERTGGSVSTLTIQRTQQEDSAVYLCASSPSGVGYVDTQYFGPGTRLTVL.

J is TRBJ1-2 and V is TRBV30; D might be TRBD1 (5 bases). The CDR3 contains 14 residues. Germline CDR1 and CDR2: GTSNPN and SVGIG (reference sequence). V lost 3 bases and J lost 4, with 15 bases in between. CDR3 coding DNA: TGTGCCTGGAGGCTGATGGAGGGGATCTATGGCTACACCTTC. It yields the protein CAWRLMEGIYGYTF. The full variable domain, rest sourced from reference TRBV30 and TRBJ1-2, is SQTIHQWPATLVQPVGSPLSLECTVEGTSNPNLYWYRQAAGRGLQLLFYSVGIGQISSEVPQNLSASRPQDRQFILSSKKLLLSDSGFYLCAWRLMEGIYGYTFGSGTRLTVV.